The sequence of this TCR beta chain was determined in a study of blood T cell repertoires in COVID-19. Study summary: Acute-phase and convalescent COVID-19 samples originated in the United States, Italy and Spain.

Germline loops: CDR1 GTSNPN, CDR2 SVGIG (reference sequence). V was shortened by 1 base and J by 1 base, with 7 bases between the two germline ends. CDR3 length equals 13 residues. Libraries were prepared by immunoSEQ multiplex PCR; TCRdb keeps only in-frame clonotypes and omits some of them. The sample consists of about 190,000 clones, around 88% of them appearing once. The chain combines TRBV30 with TRBJ1-1, with unresolved D. Sample: peripheral blood. The clonotype comes from a man in his fifties with active or convalescent COVID-19. CDR3 region: CAWSGTTNTEAFF. The CDR3 DNA sequence: TGTGCCTGGAGTGGTACAACGAACACTGAAGCTTTCTTT. The entire variable domain, with the rest obtained from reference TRBV30 and TRBJ1-1, is as follows: SQTIHQWPATLVQPVGSPLSLECTVEGTSNPNLYWYRQAAGRGLQLLFYSVGIGQISSEVPQNLSASRPQDRQFILSSKKLLLSDSGFYLCAWSGTTNTEAFFGQGTRLTVV.